Described below is a single T cell receptor (beta chain) sequence and its context. This sample stems from a study of T cell changes during pregnancy in multiple sclerosis. The CDR3 runs to 15 residues. CDR1 is MNHEY and CDR2 is SMNVEV in the germline V gene (reference sequence). The V gene end was trimmed by 3 bases and the J gene end by 6 bases; junction bases not matched to a gene: 3. This table comes from immunoSEQ multiplex PCR, and its TCRdb copy is limited to in-frame clones, with some not included. The profile covers tens of thousands of clones, with 92% appearing a single time and 1.4% taken by the ten largest.

Here the sequenced sample was peripheral blood, taken before pregnancy. This receptor was taken from a female donor with multiple sclerosis, enrolled in a pregnancy study. The rearrangement joins TRBV27 to TRBJ2-1; 12 bases match TRBD2. The CDR3 DNA is TGTGCCAGCAGTTTCCCGGGACTAGCGGGCAATGAGCAGTTCTTC. The encoded protein is CASSFPGLAGNEQFF.